Listed below are T cell receptor beta chains from one sample, sequenced in a study of blood T cell repertoires in COVID-19. Libraries were prepared by immunoSEQ multiplex PCR; TCRdb keeps only in-frame clonotypes and omits some of them. The repertoire holds more than 250,000 clones, with roughly 90% as singletons. Material for sequencing was peripheral blood. The receptors stem from a man aged 18 to 35 who had recovered from COVID-19. Each CDR3 is given with its conserved first and last residue. Fields, in order: J gene, CDR3 length, D gene, clone size, V gene, CDR3 DNA, CDR3 protein. D genes are given only for firm matches. A clone size is listed for some rows: how often the clone was seen (once, few, many), or a class if it is expanded.

j_gene: TRBJ1-1
len: 15
d_gene: NA
abundance: once
v_gene: TRBV29-1
CDR3nt: TGCAGCGTATCGCTAGGGCAGGGGATGAACACTGAAGCTTTCTTT
CDR3aa: CSVSLGQGMNTEAFF

j_gene: TRBJ2-5
len: 14
d_gene: NA
abundance: NA
v_gene: TRBV7-9
CDR3nt: TGTGCCAGCAGAGTCTTTTCAGGTGGGGAGACCCAGTACTTC
CDR3aa: CASRVFSGGETQYF

j_gene: TRBJ1-1
len: 16
d_gene: NA
abundance: NA
v_gene: TRBV19
CDR3nt: TGTGCCAGTAGCGTGACAGATAATTTCATGAACACTGAAGCTTTCTTT
CDR3aa: CASSVTDNFMNTEAFF

j_gene: TRBJ2-7
len: 14
d_gene: TRBD1
abundance: NA
v_gene: TRBV27
CDR3nt: TGTGCCAGCAGCCTCGGACAGGGATACTACGAGCAGTACTTC
CDR3aa: CASSLGQGYYEQYF

j_gene: TRBJ1-2
len: 16
d_gene: NA
abundance: once
v_gene: TRBV15
CDR3nt: TGTGCCACCAGCAGAGACCTGGGGCCAGCTAACTATGGCTACACCTTC
CDR3aa: CATSRDLGPANYGYTF

j_gene: TRBJ2-1
len: 15
d_gene: TRBD2
abundance: NA
v_gene: TRBV27
CDR3nt: TGTGCCAGCAGTTGGGCTGGGACTACCTACAATGAGCAGTTCTTC
CDR3aa: CASSWAGTTYNEQFF

j_gene: TRBJ2-1
len: 15
d_gene: NA
abundance: NA
v_gene: TRBV5-1
CDR3nt: TGCGCCAGCAGCTTGACAGGGACCCATACGGGTGAGCAGTTCTTC
CDR3aa: CASSLTGTHTGEQFF

j_gene: TRBJ2-7
len: 16
d_gene: TRBD1
abundance: NA
v_gene: TRBV25-1
CDR3nt: TGTGCCAGCAGTGGGCCGACACAGGGGGCGCAGTACGAGCAGTACTTC
CDR3aa: CASSGPTQGAQYEQYF

j_gene: TRBJ1-1
len: 13
d_gene: NA
abundance: few
v_gene: TRBV11-3
CDR3nt: TGTGCCAGCAGCTTGGACAGGAACACTGAAGCTTTCTTT
CDR3aa: CASSLDRNTEAFF

j_gene: TRBJ2-3
len: 14
d_gene: TRBD2
abundance: NA
v_gene: TRBV6-4
CDR3nt: TGTGCCCCTAGGCGGGAGGTCCCCACAGATACGCAGTATTTT
CDR3aa: CAPRREVPTDTQYF

j_gene: TRBJ1-4
len: 15
d_gene: NA
abundance: NA
v_gene: TRBV19
CDR3nt: TGTGCCAGCTCACGGGGGGATGCAACTAATGAAAAACTGTTTTTT
CDR3aa: CASSRGDATNEKLFF

j_gene: TRBJ2-7
len: 14
d_gene: TRBD1
abundance: NA
v_gene: TRBV4-3
CDR3nt: TGCGCCAGCAGCATACGGGACAGCTCCTACGAGCAGTACTTC
CDR3aa: CASSIRDSSYEQYF

j_gene: TRBJ1-5
len: 14
d_gene: NA
abundance: NA
v_gene: TRBV27
CDR3nt: TGTGCCAGCAGTTTGGAGCAGGGAACTCAGCCCCAGCATTTT
CDR3aa: CASSLEQGTQPQHF

j_gene: TRBJ2-2
len: 14
d_gene: NA
abundance: once
v_gene: TRBV27
CDR3nt: TGTGCCAGCAGTCTCGGACGGAGGACCGGGGAGCTGTTTTTT
CDR3aa: CASSLGRRTGELFF

j_gene: TRBJ1-1
len: 14
d_gene: NA
abundance: NA
v_gene: TRBV5-6
CDR3nt: TGTGCCAGCAGCCCCCCCTCAGTGAACACTGAAGCTTTCTTT
CDR3aa: CASSPPSVNTEAFF

j_gene: TRBJ1-6
len: 15
d_gene: TRBD1
abundance: NA
v_gene: TRBV30
CDR3nt: TGTGCCTCCCAGACAGGGATAAGCTATAATTCACCCCTCCACTTT
CDR3aa: CASQTGISYNSPLHF

j_gene: TRBJ2-7
len: 15
d_gene: NA
abundance: NA
v_gene: TRBV27
CDR3nt: TGTGCCAGCAGTTCGGAGGGGACAGAGTCCTACGAGCAGTACTTC
CDR3aa: CASSSEGTESYEQYF

j_gene: TRBJ2-7
len: 16
d_gene: TRBD1
abundance: NA
v_gene: TRBV18
CDR3nt: TGTGCCAGCTCACACCCTTCCGGGACAGTTTACTACGAGCAGTACTTC
CDR3aa: CASSHPSGTVYYEQYF

j_gene: TRBJ2-7
len: 15
d_gene: TRBD1
abundance: NA
v_gene: TRBV9
CDR3nt: TGTGCCAGCAGCCCCCGACAGGGAAGCTCCTACGAGCAGTACTTC
CDR3aa: CASSPRQGSSYEQYF

j_gene: TRBJ2-7
len: 14
d_gene: TRBD1
abundance: once
v_gene: TRBV7-9
CDR3nt: TGTGCCAGCAGCTTGGGACAGGAACCCTACGAGCAGTACTTC
CDR3aa: CASSLGQEPYEQYF

j_gene: TRBJ1-1
len: 12
d_gene: NA
abundance: NA
v_gene: TRBV5-1
CDR3nt: TGCGCCAGCAGCCATGGAGGGTTTGAAGCTTTCTTT
CDR3aa: CASSHGGFEAFF

j_gene: TRBJ1-3
len: 15
d_gene: NA
abundance: NA
v_gene: TRBV5-5
CDR3nt: TGTGCCAGCAGCGCAGGACACCTCTCTGGAAACACCATATATTTT
CDR3aa: CASSAGHLSGNTIYF

j_gene: TRBJ2-2
len: 13
d_gene: NA
abundance: NA
v_gene: TRBV13
CDR3nt: TGTGCCAGCAGCTTAACATACACCGGGGAGCTGTTTTTT
CDR3aa: CASSLTYTGELFF

j_gene: TRBJ2-7
len: 13
d_gene: TRBD1
abundance: once
v_gene: TRBV29-1
CDR3nt: TGCAGCACCGACAGGGATAGCTCCTACGAGCAGTACTTC
CDR3aa: CSTDRDSSYEQYF

j_gene: TRBJ2-7
len: 13
d_gene: NA
abundance: once
v_gene: TRBV2
CDR3nt: TGTGCCAGCAGTCGGGACACGTCCTACGAGCAGTACTTC
CDR3aa: CASSRDTSYEQYF

j_gene: TRBJ1-5
len: 12
d_gene: NA
abundance: NA
v_gene: TRBV2
CDR3nt: TGTGCCAGCAGCGAACCAAATCAGCCCCAGCATTTT
CDR3aa: CASSEPNQPQHF

j_gene: TRBJ2-1
len: 16
d_gene: TRBD1
abundance: once
v_gene: TRBV4-1
CDR3nt: TGCGCCAGCAGCCAAAGGACAGGGGGGTTCTACAATGAGCAGTTCTTC
CDR3aa: CASSQRTGGFYNEQFF

j_gene: TRBJ2-7
len: 15
d_gene: NA
abundance: NA
v_gene: TRBV9
CDR3nt: TGTGCCAGCATCTGCCTGGAACAGCTGGGAGAAGAGCAGTACTTC
CDR3aa: CASICLEQLGEEQYF

j_gene: TRBJ1-1
len: 14
d_gene: NA
abundance: NA
v_gene: TRBV19
CDR3nt: TGTGCCAGTAGTATATCCCGCGGGAACACTGAAGCTTTCTTT
CDR3aa: CASSISRGNTEAFF

j_gene: TRBJ2-3
len: 14
d_gene: TRBD2
abundance: NA
v_gene: TRBV13
CDR3nt: TGTGCCAGCAGCCTCCAGCGGGGGCAGGATACGCAGTATTTT
CDR3aa: CASSLQRGQDTQYF

j_gene: TRBJ1-2
len: 13
d_gene: TRBD1
abundance: NA
v_gene: TRBV3-1/TRBV3-2
CDR3nt: TGTGCCAGCAGCCAAGCGACAGGGGTTGGCTACACCTTC
CDR3aa: CASSQATGVGYTF

j_gene: TRBJ1-4
len: 16
d_gene: TRBD1
abundance: NA
v_gene: TRBV5-6
CDR3nt: TGTGCCAGCAGCTTGAGGACAGGGGTCAGAGGAGAAAAACTGTTTTTT
CDR3aa: CASSLRTGVRGEKLFF

j_gene: TRBJ2-2
len: 15
d_gene: NA
abundance: NA
v_gene: TRBV11-3
CDR3nt: TGTGCCAGCAGCTCCTCCGGTGAGGTTTCCGGGGAGCTGTTTTTT
CDR3aa: CASSSSGEVSGELFF

j_gene: TRBJ2-1
len: 13
d_gene: TRBD2
abundance: few
v_gene: TRBV30
CDR3nt: TGTGCCTGGAGTCCGCTAGCGGAGAATGAGCAGTTCTTC
CDR3aa: CAWSPLAENEQFF

j_gene: TRBJ2-3
len: 12
d_gene: NA
abundance: NA
v_gene: TRBV12-3/TRBV12-4
CDR3nt: TGTGCCAGCAGTTGGGCGGGTGATACGCAGTATTTT
CDR3aa: CASSWAGDTQYF

j_gene: TRBJ1-6
len: 15
d_gene: TRBD1
abundance: once
v_gene: TRBV30
CDR3nt: TGTGCCTGGAGCCGAGGGACAGGGGGTTTTTCACCCCTCCACTTT
CDR3aa: CAWSRGTGGFSPLHF

j_gene: TRBJ2-7
len: 14
d_gene: NA
abundance: NA
v_gene: TRBV29-1
CDR3nt: TGCAGCGTTGCGCTGGGGGCCCCCTCCTACGAGCAGTACTTC
CDR3aa: CSVALGAPSYEQYF

j_gene: TRBJ2-3
len: 14
d_gene: TRBD2
abundance: NA
v_gene: TRBV7-9
CDR3nt: TGTGCCAGCAGTTGGCGGGAGGGCACAGATACGCAGTATTTT
CDR3aa: CASSWREGTDTQYF

j_gene: TRBJ2-1
len: 13
d_gene: NA
abundance: NA
v_gene: TRBV19
CDR3nt: TGTGCCAGTAGTACCCCCCCCGGCGGGGAGCAGTTCTTC
CDR3aa: CASSTPPGGEQFF

j_gene: TRBJ2-7
len: 12
d_gene: NA
abundance: NA
v_gene: TRBV9
CDR3nt: TGTGCCAGCAGCGTAGGGGGCCTGGAGCAGTACTTC
CDR3aa: CASSVGGLEQYF

j_gene: TRBJ1-5
len: 13
d_gene: TRBD1
abundance: few
v_gene: TRBV7-2
CDR3nt: TGTGCCAGCAGCGTACAGGGGATGGTAGCCCAGCATTTT
CDR3aa: CASSVQGMVAQHF

j_gene: TRBJ1-5
len: 15
d_gene: NA
abundance: NA
v_gene: TRBV19
CDR3nt: TGTGCCAGTAGTATAGGACAGAATAGCAATCAGCCCCAGCATTTT
CDR3aa: CASSIGQNSNQPQHF

j_gene: TRBJ2-7
len: 13
d_gene: NA
abundance: NA
v_gene: TRBV3-1/TRBV3-2
CDR3nt: TGTGCCAGCAGCCAAGGACTGGCGGGGGAGCAGTACTTC
CDR3aa: CASSQGLAGEQYF

j_gene: TRBJ2-1
len: 16
d_gene: TRBD2
abundance: once
v_gene: TRBV19
CDR3nt: TGTGCCAGTAGTTTAGGTAACGGGGGGGGCCTGAATGAGCAGTTCTTC
CDR3aa: CASSLGNGGGLNEQFF

j_gene: TRBJ2-7
len: 15
d_gene: NA
abundance: NA
v_gene: TRBV7-2
CDR3nt: TGTGCCAGCAGCTTAAAGGGGCCCAGGGTCTACGAGCAGTACTTC
CDR3aa: CASSLKGPRVYEQYF

j_gene: TRBJ1-2
len: 14
d_gene: TRBD1
abundance: NA
v_gene: TRBV5-6
CDR3nt: TGTGCCAGCAGCTTCCAAGGACAGGATGGAGGCTACACCTTC
CDR3aa: CASSFQGQDGGYTF

j_gene: TRBJ2-2
len: 15
d_gene: NA
abundance: NA
v_gene: TRBV9
CDR3nt: TGTGCCAGCAGCGTCCAGGGGTCGAGCACCGGGGAGCTGTTTTTT
CDR3aa: CASSVQGSSTGELFF

j_gene: TRBJ2-1
len: 16
d_gene: NA
abundance: NA
v_gene: TRBV7-9
CDR3nt: TGTGCCAGCACCAAGCCGGGGGACGCTTACTACAATGAGCAGTTCTTC
CDR3aa: CASTKPGDAYYNEQFF

j_gene: TRBJ2-1
len: 18
d_gene: TRBD2
abundance: NA
v_gene: TRBV7-9
CDR3nt: TGTGCCAGCAGCCTAAAAACCCCCGGGACTAGCGGCTACAATGAGCAGTTCTTC
CDR3aa: CASSLKTPGTSGYNEQFF

j_gene: TRBJ1-2
len: 12
d_gene: TRBD1
abundance: NA
v_gene: TRBV10-3
CDR3nt: TGTGCCATCAGTGAGCCAGGGGGCGGCTACACCTTC
CDR3aa: CAISEPGGGYTF

j_gene: TRBJ1-1
len: 14
d_gene: NA
abundance: NA
v_gene: TRBV27
CDR3nt: TGTGCCAGCAGTTCAGGGGAGGGTTTGACTGAAGCTTTCTTT
CDR3aa: CASSSGEGLTEAFF

j_gene: TRBJ1-6
len: 18
d_gene: TRBD1
abundance: NA
v_gene: TRBV25-1
CDR3nt: TGTGCCAGCACCTCGGGACAGGACGATCTGATGGGTAATTCACCCCTCCACTTT
CDR3aa: CASTSGQDDLMGNSPLHF

j_gene: TRBJ2-1
len: 15
d_gene: TRBD2
abundance: NA
v_gene: TRBV25-1
CDR3nt: TGTGCCAGCAGTCAAACTAGCGGGGGGCACAATGAGCAGTTCTTC
CDR3aa: CASSQTSGGHNEQFF

j_gene: TRBJ1-1
len: 14
d_gene: NA
abundance: NA
v_gene: TRBV30
CDR3nt: TGTGCCTGGACGCGGACAGTTACGTGGACTGAAGCTTTCTTT
CDR3aa: CAWTRTVTWTEAFF

j_gene: TRBJ1-1
len: 17
d_gene: NA
abundance: NA
v_gene: TRBV4-1
CDR3nt: TGCGCCAGCAGGAGTCCGGTCGGCAGACGGGGGAACACTGAAGCTTTCTTT
CDR3aa: CASRSPVGRRGNTEAFF

j_gene: TRBJ2-7
len: 12
d_gene: TRBD1
abundance: NA
v_gene: TRBV2
CDR3nt: TGTGCCAGCATAGGGACAGGCTACGAGCAGTACTTC
CDR3aa: CASIGTGYEQYF

j_gene: TRBJ1-2
len: 11
d_gene: NA
abundance: once
v_gene: TRBV6-5
CDR3nt: TGTGCCAGCACCCCCGGGAGTAGCTACACCTTC
CDR3aa: CASTPGSSYTF

j_gene: TRBJ1-2
len: 14
d_gene: TRBD1
abundance: NA
v_gene: TRBV7-3
CDR3nt: TGTGCCAGCAGCTTAACCGGGACAGGGGAGGGCTACACCTTC
CDR3aa: CASSLTGTGEGYTF